Sequencing of this T cell receptor (beta chain) was carried out in a study of cytomegalovirus exposure and HLA in healthy donors (dated by TCRdb to 2016 to 2017). Study-level background: In an earlier analysis of several hundred of the donors, about 260 Gb of sequence data and approximately 100 million unique TCR beta sequences from about 190 million T cells were reported. An early release that covered roughly 600 HLA-typed donors contained about 300 gigabases of sequencing data and tens of millions of unique TCR sequences. Among the approximately 400 genotyped donors, approximately 76% belonged to the genetic ancestry cluster associated with self-reported Caucasian donors. The study was designed to test whether signatures of past pathogen exposure could be identified by cataloging public T cell receptors. The study profiled the T cell repertoires of approximately 700 subjects by immunosequencing and related them to cytomegalovirus serostatus. In addition to the first cohort of roughly 700 subjects, a separate validation cohort of 120 different subjects was used. To predict cytomegalovirus infection status, the study brought together high-throughput TCR immunosequencing, statistical association of individual TCRs with disease status, and machine learning. A later analysis re-examined previously published TCR beta repertoires from about 670 donors and added high-resolution HLA genotyping to investigate patterns of TCR occurrence. Rather than using new phenotypic data, the later analysis identified candidate immune exposures from TCR beta sequences and from how often those sequences occurred across donors. An earlier analysis of approximately 580 of the donors used high-throughput TCR beta sequencing to judge whether each TCR beta V gene segment behaved as functional or pseudogenic. Donor age, sex, ethnicity and CMV serostatus were collected together with the repertoire data. A later genetic analysis used genome-wide SNP genotypes for about 55% of the 666 donors, treating that subset as a discovery cohort. Every discovery cohort repertoire had been produced on one sequencing platform. Class I and class II HLA loci were covered by the typing at four-digit resolution. The number of donors typed differed by locus, with about 620-630 for A, B, C, DRB1 and DQB1, around 520 for DQA1, nearly 610 for DPA1, and some 440 for DPB1. Four or five DR-DQ haplotypes were handled as single units for association and clustering, since linkage in the cohort was strong. Across some 400 genotyped donors of the cohort, an average of roughly 250,000 unique TCR beta nucleotide sequences per donor were sequenced, and around 20% of those sequences were non-productive. Findings and caveats that apply to the study as a whole: Correlated functional status among segregating V segments might reflect linkage disequilibrium, but an unknown experimental factor could not be ruled out. When HLA alleles, especially DR and DQ, strongly co-occurred, TCR associations were difficult to assign to individual alleles. The presence/absence analyses assumed that sequencing depth was roughly uniform across donors, and that assumption may not be true. In vitro tests confirmed that a few of the cytomegalovirus-associated TCR beta chains recognize cytomegalovirus antigens. In a later analysis, HLA-associated TCR beta chains showed more clonal expansion and lower generation probabilities than non-associated chains that were equally common. A group of highly shared sequence variants was considered likely to be a technical artifact of the sequencing pipeline. A total of roughly 160 TCR beta chains were listed by the study as associated with cytomegalovirus. According to the authors, the approach could potentially be generalized to other disease states and immunological phenotypes. In both the original and validation cohorts, the classifier was reported to diagnose cytomegalovirus status with high specificity and sensitivity. Several of the top co-occurrence clusters appeared to be linked to parvovirus B19, influenza, CMV and Epstein-Barr virus, according to a later analysis. V-gene and J-gene trimming of TCR beta chains was associated with a missense DCLRE1C variant in a later genetic analysis, and the association was replicated in an independent cohort. Most TCR sequences were observed very rarely across donors, whereas some public TCRs were present in many individuals. In a later analysis, TCR association rates were found to vary across HLA loci, with the most associated TCRs seen for DRB1 alleles and the fewest for HLA-C alleles. An earlier analysis of approximately 570 of the donors showed that most TCR beta V segments appeared in productive rearrangements either about 87% or about 30% of the time, which broadly matched IMGT annotations. Some IMGT-functional V segments, including TRBV6-2 and TRBV6-3, could not be distinguished by the 87-base-pair reads and were therefore excluded. A later analysis found that most CMV-associated TCR beta chains appeared HLA-restricted, with HLA associations seemingly driven largely by CMV exposure. Specific HLA alleles were associated with around 18,000 TCR beta sequences at a false discovery rate of 0.05 in a later analysis. HLA typing was unavailable for some donors at each locus, so association tests used only the typed subset. CMV serostatus was the only immune exposure information available for the cohort. This cohort had only TCR beta chains sequenced, and the lack of alpha or paired-chain data limited which features could be detected. A further reported finding was that TCR beta sequences accurately predicted the HLA-A and HLA-B alleles for most subjects in the first cohort. In a later genetic analysis, fewer N-insertions in productive TCRs were reported among donors in an Asian-associated ancestry cluster than the roughly 700-donor mean. Because counts were too low, about 15 rarely observed V segments, including chromosome 9 orphons, were left out of the earlier analysis of approximately 500 of the donors.

In the case of this clone: No antigen is known for it. No quality values exist for individual bases; no much larger clone is one base distant.

The cohort was made up of 650 to 700 healthy bone marrow donors. All cohort members were sampled while nominally healthy, although unrecorded immune exposures were likely present. The donor tested CMV seropositive and was one of the 289 seropositive cohort members. A peripheral blood sample was collected from each donor, and TCR beta sequencing was performed on peripheral blood mononuclear cells. Genomic DNA was extracted from the blood cell samples with the Qiagen DNeasy Blood Extraction Kit. The CDR3 has 14 amino acids, counting the end cysteine and phenylalanine. The kept DNA is CDR3 alone, 42 bases in frame from the first base. Based on the germline V gene (reference sequence), the CDR1 and CDR2 sequences are GTSNPN and SVGIG. V and J lose 2 bases and 1 base, and a span of 10 bases separates them. Receptor libraries were prepared by the immunoSEQ multiplex PCR assay. For the multiplex PCR, a mixture combining 60 forward primers for TCR Vbeta segments and 13 reverse primers for TCR Jbeta segments was used. Amplification of the CDR3 region of rearranged TCR beta genes was performed with a multiplex PCR assay on genomic DNA. Amplified TCR beta libraries were sequenced as 87-base-pair reads on the Illumina HiSeq System. The study's own analysis went as follows. A later analysis counted tens of millions of unique TCR beta chains across the 500 to 850 repertoires, and approximately 11 million of these chains were shared by at least two donors. Raw reads were error-corrected and collapsed into unique sequences by a nearest-neighbor algorithm in which closely related sequences were merged to remove PCR and sequencing errors. CDR3 sequences were aligned to IMGT reference sequences to assign V, D and J gene segments. For a sequence to be retained, at least a six-nucleotide match to both a V gene segment and a J gene segment was required. A rearrangement counted as productive if the CDR3 had no stop codons and remained in frame with V and J, and every other rearrangement counted as non-productive. Following IMGT convention, CDR3 was defined as the stretch from the second conserved V-encoded cysteine up to the conserved J-encoded phenylalanine. Sequences without an unambiguous match to a single V gene segment were excluded from the earlier analysis of several hundred of the donors. An earlier analysis of a few hundred of the donors classified V segments as functional when productive rearrangements were above 56.7% and as segregating when the standard deviation between donors was above 5%. A statistical classification framework was built to diagnose cytomegalovirus status from the catalog of TCR beta chain sequences. V and J gene assignment, in a later analysis, came from comparing TCR nucleotide sequences with IMGT/GENE-DB human TR gene sequences. A later analysis assigned CDR3 sequences and most-parsimonious VDJ recombination scenarios with the TCRdist pipeline. In a later analysis, each TCR beta chain was defined by its CDR3 amino acid sequence together with its V-gene family, and reads without a unique V-gene family were excluded. In a later analysis, fewer than 650 highly shared, low-generation-probability nucleotide sequences were removed to address suspected cross-contamination and a sequencing artifact. In a later analysis, a clonal expansion index for each public chain was calculated from normalized within-repertoire ranks of inferred template counts. Generation probabilities in a later analysis came from a VDJ recombination model fitted to out-of-frame rearrangements, and those results were checked against IGoR. In a later analysis, hypergeometric tests were used to score TCR-TCR, TCR-HLA and TCR-CMV co-occurrence, with a repertoire-size bias correction applied to TCR pairs. False discovery rates were estimated in a later analysis by permuting HLA or CMV assignments 20 times. In a later analysis, co-occurring TCRs were grouped using DBSCAN, and TCRdist sequence similarity was added for clustering within HLA-allele-positive subsets. Co-occurrence clustering excluded repertoires with fewer than 30,000 or more than 120,000 public chains, plus five with anomalous nucleotide sharing. The table was pulled from immuneACCESS by TCRdb, which kept in-frame rearrangements only. Such tables lose some clones; where checked, under half of the loss comes from unresolved V genes, and the rest has no known cause. V, J and clone size are taken as reported in that table, and D and trimming were inferred from the DNA itself. This sample comprises about 140,000 clones, roughly 80% of them detected only once. Together, the top ten hold 3.5% to 4.5% of the sample.

This TCR derives from a middle-aged woman in good health and CMV-seropositive. Sequencing was carried out using PBMCs. The chain employs TRBV30 and TRBJ2-3, with the D gene call left open. The CDR3 corresponds to CAWSLLSGTDTQYF. The DNA reads as follows: TGTGCCTGGAGTCTGTTGTCGGGCACAGATACGCAGTATTTT.